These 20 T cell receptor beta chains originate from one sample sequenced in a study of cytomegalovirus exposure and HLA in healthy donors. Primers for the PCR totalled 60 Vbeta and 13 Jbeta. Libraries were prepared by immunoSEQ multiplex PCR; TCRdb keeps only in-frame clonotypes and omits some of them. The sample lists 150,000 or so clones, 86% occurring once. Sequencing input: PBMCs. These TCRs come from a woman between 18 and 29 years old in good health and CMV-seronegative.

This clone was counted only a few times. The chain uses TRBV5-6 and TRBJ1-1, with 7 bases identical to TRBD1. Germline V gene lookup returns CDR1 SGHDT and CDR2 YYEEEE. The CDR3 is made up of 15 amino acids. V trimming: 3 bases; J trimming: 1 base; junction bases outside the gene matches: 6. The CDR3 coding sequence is TGTGCCAGCAGCTCTTTAGGACAGGAGAACACTGAAGCTTTCTTT. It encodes CASSSLGQENTEAFF. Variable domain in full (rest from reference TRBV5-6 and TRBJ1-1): DAGVTQSPTHLIKTRGQQVTLRCSPKSGHDTVSWYQQALGQGPQFIFQYYEEEERQRGNFPDRFSGHQFPNYSSELNVNALLLGDSALYLCASSSLGQENTEAFFGQGTRLTVV.

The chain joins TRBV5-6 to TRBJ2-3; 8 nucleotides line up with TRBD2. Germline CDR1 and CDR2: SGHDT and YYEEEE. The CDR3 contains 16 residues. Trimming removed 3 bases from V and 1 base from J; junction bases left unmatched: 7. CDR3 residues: CASSSDLGGGTDTQYF. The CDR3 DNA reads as TGTGCCAGCAGCTCCGACCTCGGGGGGGGCACAGATACGCAGTATTTT. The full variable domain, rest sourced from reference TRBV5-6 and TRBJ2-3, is DAGVTQSPTHLIKTRGQQVTLRCSPKSGHDTVSWYQQALGQGPQFIFQYYEEEERQRGNFPDRFSGHQFPNYSSELNVNALLLGDSALYLCASSSDLGGGTDTQYFGPGTRLTVL.

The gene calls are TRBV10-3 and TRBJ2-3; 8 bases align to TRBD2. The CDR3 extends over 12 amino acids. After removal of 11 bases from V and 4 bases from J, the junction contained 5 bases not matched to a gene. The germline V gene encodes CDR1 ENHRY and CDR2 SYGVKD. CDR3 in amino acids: CAFGGAPDTQYF. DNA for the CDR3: TGTGCCTTCGGGGGGGCGCCAGATACGCAGTATTTT.

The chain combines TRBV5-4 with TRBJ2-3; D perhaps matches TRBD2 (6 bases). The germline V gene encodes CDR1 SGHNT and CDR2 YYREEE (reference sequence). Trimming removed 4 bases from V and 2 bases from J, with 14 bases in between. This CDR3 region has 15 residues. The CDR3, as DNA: TGTGCCAGCAGCGGTCCGGGACTCCACACAGATACGCAGTATTTT. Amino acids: CASSGPGLHTDTQYF.

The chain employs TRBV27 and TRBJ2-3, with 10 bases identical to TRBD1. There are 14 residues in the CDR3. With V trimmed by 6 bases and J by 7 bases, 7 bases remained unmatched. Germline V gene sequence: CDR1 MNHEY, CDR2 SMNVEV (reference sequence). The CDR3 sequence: CASRRQGALNTQYF. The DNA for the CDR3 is TGTGCCAGCAGACGACAGGGGGCCTTGAATACGCAGTATTTT.

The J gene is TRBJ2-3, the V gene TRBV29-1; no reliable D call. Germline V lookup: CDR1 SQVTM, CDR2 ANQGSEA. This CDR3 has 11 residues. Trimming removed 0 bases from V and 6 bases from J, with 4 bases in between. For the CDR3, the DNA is TGCAGCGTTGAAGAGGAGGATACGCAGTATTTT. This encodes CSVEEEDTQYF.

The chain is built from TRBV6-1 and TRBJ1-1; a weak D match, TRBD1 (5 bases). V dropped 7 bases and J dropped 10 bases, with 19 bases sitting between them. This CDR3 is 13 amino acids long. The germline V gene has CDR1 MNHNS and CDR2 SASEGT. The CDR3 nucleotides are TGTGCCAGCATCCTCAACGGGGGTCCCCGAGCTTTCTTT. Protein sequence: CASILNGGPRAFF.

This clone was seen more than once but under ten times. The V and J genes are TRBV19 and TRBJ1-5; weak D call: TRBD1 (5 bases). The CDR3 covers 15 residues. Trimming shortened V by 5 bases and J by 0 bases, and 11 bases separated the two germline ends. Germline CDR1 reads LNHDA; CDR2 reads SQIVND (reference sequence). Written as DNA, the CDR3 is TGTGCCAGTAGTCGACAGCCCTATAGCAATCAGCCCCAGCATTTT. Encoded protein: CASSRQPYSNQPQHF.

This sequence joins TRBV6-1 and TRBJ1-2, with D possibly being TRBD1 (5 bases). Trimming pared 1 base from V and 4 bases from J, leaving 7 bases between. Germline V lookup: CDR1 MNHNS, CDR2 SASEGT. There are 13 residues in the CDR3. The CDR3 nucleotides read TGTGCCAGCAGTGAAGAGACAGCCTATGGCTACACCTTC. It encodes CASSEETAYGYTF.

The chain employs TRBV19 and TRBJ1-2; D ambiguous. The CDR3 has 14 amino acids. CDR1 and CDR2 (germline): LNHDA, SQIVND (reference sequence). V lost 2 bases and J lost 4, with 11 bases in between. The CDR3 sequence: CASSIRGIGYGYTF. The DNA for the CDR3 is TGTGCCAGTAGTATACGAGGTATCGGCTATGGCTACACCTTC.

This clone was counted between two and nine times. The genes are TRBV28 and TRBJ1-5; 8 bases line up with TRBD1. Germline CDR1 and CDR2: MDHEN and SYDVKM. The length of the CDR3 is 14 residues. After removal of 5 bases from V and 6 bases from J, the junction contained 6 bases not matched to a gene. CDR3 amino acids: CASSLRGPTQPQHF. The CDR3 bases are TGTGCCAGCAGTCTCAGGGGGCCTACTCAGCCCCAGCATTTT.

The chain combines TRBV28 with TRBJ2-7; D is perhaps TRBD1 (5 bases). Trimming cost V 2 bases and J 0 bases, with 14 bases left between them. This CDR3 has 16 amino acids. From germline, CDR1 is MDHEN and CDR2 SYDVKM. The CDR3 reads CASSLDGAPSSYEQYF. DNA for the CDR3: TGTGCCAGCAGTTTAGATGGGGCACCGAGCTCCTACGAGCAGTACTTC.

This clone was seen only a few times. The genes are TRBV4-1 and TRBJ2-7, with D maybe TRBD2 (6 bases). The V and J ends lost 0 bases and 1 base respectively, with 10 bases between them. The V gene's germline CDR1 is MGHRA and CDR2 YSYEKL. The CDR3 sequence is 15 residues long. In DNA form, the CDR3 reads TGCGCCAGCAGCCAAGAGACTAGTTTATCCTACGAGCAGTACTTC. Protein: CASSQETSLSYEQYF.

This CDR3 is CASSLGQSYNSPLHF. In nucleotides, the CDR3 is TGCGCCAGCAGCCTAGGACAGTCCTATAATTCACCCCTCCACTTT. The V and J genes are TRBV5-1 and TRBJ1-6; TRBD1 is a possible D gene (6 bases). CDR3 length: 15 amino acids. Germline V CDR1 and CDR2: SGHRS, YFSETQ. Trimming pared 4 bases from V and 1 base from J, leaving 9 bases between.

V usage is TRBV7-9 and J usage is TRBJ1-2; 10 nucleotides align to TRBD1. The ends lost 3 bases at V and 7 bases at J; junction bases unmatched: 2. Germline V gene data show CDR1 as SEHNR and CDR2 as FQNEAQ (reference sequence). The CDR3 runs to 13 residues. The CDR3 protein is CASSFGQGVGYTF. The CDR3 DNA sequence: TGTGCCAGCAGCTTTGGACAGGGGGTTGGCTACACCTTC.

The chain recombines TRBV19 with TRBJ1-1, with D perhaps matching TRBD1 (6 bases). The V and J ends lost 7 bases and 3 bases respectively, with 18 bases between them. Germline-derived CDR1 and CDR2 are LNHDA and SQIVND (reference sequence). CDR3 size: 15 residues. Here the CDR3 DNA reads TGTGCCAGTACCCCCAAGAGAAGGACAGACACTGAAGCTTTCTTT. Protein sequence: CASTPKRRTDTEAFF.

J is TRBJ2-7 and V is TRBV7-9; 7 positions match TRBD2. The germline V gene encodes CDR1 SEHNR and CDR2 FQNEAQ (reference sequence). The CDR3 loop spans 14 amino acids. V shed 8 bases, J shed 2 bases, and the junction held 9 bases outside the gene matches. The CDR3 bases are TGTGCCAGCTCCCGGGGAGGGCAGCCCTACGAGCAGTACTTC. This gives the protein CASSRGGQPYEQYF. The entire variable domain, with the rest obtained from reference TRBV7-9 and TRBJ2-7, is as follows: DTGVSQNPRHKITKRGQNVTFRCDPISEHNRLYWYRQTLGQGPEFLTYFQNEAQLEKSRLLSDRFSAERPKGSFSTLEIQRTEQGDSAMYLCASSRGGQPYEQYFGPGTRLTVT.

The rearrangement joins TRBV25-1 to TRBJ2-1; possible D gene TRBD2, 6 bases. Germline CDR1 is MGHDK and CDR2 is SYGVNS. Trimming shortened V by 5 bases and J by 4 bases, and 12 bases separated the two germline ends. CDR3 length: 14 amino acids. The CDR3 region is CASSWRGDYNEQFF. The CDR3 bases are TGTGCCAGCAGTTGGCGGGGAGATTACAATGAGCAGTTCTTC.

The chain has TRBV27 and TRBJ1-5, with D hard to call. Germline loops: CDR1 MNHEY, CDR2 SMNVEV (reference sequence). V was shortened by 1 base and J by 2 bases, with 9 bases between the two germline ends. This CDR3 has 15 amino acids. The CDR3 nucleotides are TGTGCCAGCAGTTTATTTTCAGAGGGCAATCAGCCCCAGCATTTT. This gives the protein CASSLFSEGNQPQHF.

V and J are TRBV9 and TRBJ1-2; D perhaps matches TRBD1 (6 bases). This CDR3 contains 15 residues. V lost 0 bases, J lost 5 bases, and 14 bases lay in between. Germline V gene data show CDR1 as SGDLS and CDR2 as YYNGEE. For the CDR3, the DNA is TGTGCCAGCAGCGTAGGACCAGGGGTAGGATATGGCTACACCTTC. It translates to CASSVGPGVGYGYTF.